This T cell receptor beta chain stems from a study of blood T cells in healthy people across ages. The CDR3 sequence is 16 residues long. V was clipped by 4 bases and J by 4 bases; unmatched bases: 8. The germline V gene has CDR1 SGHRS and CDR2 YFSETQ. Alongside a J-beta primer mix, a sample-barcoded 5' primer served in a second PCR lasting roughly 6 to 12 cycles. The template-switch adaptor was a 5' adaptor with 12 random nucleotides. It tagged each cDNA molecule. MiXCR, run by TCRdb on the 5' RACE reads, gives a single entry per CDR3 protein. The sample has 1.4 million or so distinct CDR3 sequences; 35% to 45% are singletons. This clonotype was seen only a few times.

The sequence derives from a young woman in good health. Sequences were obtained from blood. V gene TRBV5-1 combines with J gene TRBJ2-1; TRBD2 matches 10 bases. The CDR3 is CASSGPLAGEYNEQFF. CDR3 sequence (DNA): TGCGCCAGCAGCGGGCCTCTAGCGGGGGAATACAATGAGCAGTTCTTC.